This TCR beta chain emerged from a study of T cell responses to AZD1222 COVID-19 vaccine. Study results and limitations: Seropositivity was recorded at baseline in only 6 or 7 AZD1222 recipients.

A word on this clone: The target antigen is unknown.

Assay used: immunoSEQ multiplex PCR; TCRdb lists only in-frame clones, some missing. The table lists 150,000 or so clones, around 89% of them singletons. V lost 1 base and J lost 9; bases outside the gene matches: 1. The CDR3 has 12 amino acids. Germline CDR1 and CDR2: SGHDN and FVKESK. The receptor was derived from an adult in good health. Sequencing used peripheral blood, obtained on day 0 of AZD1222 vaccination. The genes are TRBV14 and TRBJ2-3; 7 bases match TRBD2. In DNA, the CDR3 is TGTGCCAGCAGCCAAGGGGGAGGGACGCAGTATTTT. This encodes CASSQGGGTQYF.